The rows below give T cell receptor beta chains drawn from one sample of a study of T cell repertoires in ileal Crohn's disease. Sequenced by immunoSEQ multiplex PCR; TCRdb stores in-frame clones only, minus some. Of 15,000 to 20,000 clones listed, approximately 80% were seen once; the top ten hold about 4.4%. Specimen: ileal tissue. The origin of the receptors is an adult with Crohn's disease. The CDR3 runs from the conserved cysteine through the conserved F or W. A D gene is named only where the DNA matches it firmly. Some rows have no size entry. The others give once, few or many, or a class for an expanded clone.

clone_size: NA; d_call: NA; j_call: TRBJ2-7; v_call: TRBV11-2; cdr3_aa: CASSLDRGAGAYEQYF; cdr3_nt: TGTGCCAGCAGCTTAGACCGAGGCGCGGGCGCCTACGAGCAGTACTTC
clone_size: NA; d_call: NA; j_call: TRBJ2-1; v_call: TRBV14; cdr3_aa: CASSQGIGVWDNEQFF; cdr3_nt: TGTGCCAGCAGCCAAGGTATAGGGGTCTGGGACAATGAGCAGTTCTTC
clone_size: NA; d_call: TRBD2; j_call: TRBJ2-3; v_call: TRBV5-4; cdr3_aa: CASSLRLAGTTDTQYF; cdr3_nt: TGTGCCAGCAGCTTGCGCCTAGCGGGGACCACAGATACGCAGTATTTT
clone_size: NA; d_call: NA; j_call: TRBJ1-2; v_call: TRBV6-5; cdr3_aa: CASSRQPLSYGYTF; cdr3_nt: TGTGCCAGCAGTCGACAGCCCCTCTCATATGGCTACACCTTC
clone_size: NA; d_call: TRBD1; j_call: TRBJ2-7; v_call: TRBV6-5; cdr3_aa: CASSYSGTGLFEQYF; cdr3_nt: TGTGCCAGCAGTTACTCGGGGACAGGGCTGTTCGAGCAGTACTTC
clone_size: NA; d_call: NA; j_call: TRBJ2-7; v_call: TRBV9; cdr3_aa: CASSVDLGGYEQYF; cdr3_nt: TGTGCCAGCAGCGTAGACCTCGGGGGCTACGAGCAGTACTTC
clone_size: NA; d_call: NA; j_call: TRBJ2-2; v_call: TRBV25-1; cdr3_aa: CASSDAGQGGSGELFF; cdr3_nt: TGTGCCAGCAGTGATGCGGGGCAGGGTGGCTCCGGGGAGCTGTTTTTT
clone_size: NA; d_call: TRBD2; j_call: TRBJ2-7; v_call: TRBV6-1; cdr3_aa: CASSAGGGYEQYF; cdr3_nt: TGTGCCAGCAGTGCGGGGGGGGGCTACGAGCAGTACTTC
clone_size: NA; d_call: NA; j_call: TRBJ2-1; v_call: TRBV27; cdr3_aa: CASTSTGKEGEQFF; cdr3_nt: TGTGCCAGCACCTCAACAGGGAAGGAGGGTGAGCAGTTCTTC
clone_size: NA; d_call: NA; j_call: TRBJ1-3; v_call: TRBV5-1; cdr3_aa: CASSFTGTQGCPSGNTIYF; cdr3_nt: TGCGCCAGCAGCTTCACCGGGACCCAAGGTTGCCCCTCTGGAAACACCATATATTTT
clone_size: NA; d_call: NA; j_call: TRBJ1-5; v_call: TRBV9; cdr3_aa: CASSATGLVNQPQHF; cdr3_nt: TGTGCCAGCAGCGCGACAGGCCTCGTGAATCAGCCCCAGCATTTT
clone_size: NA; d_call: TRBD1; j_call: TRBJ1-3; v_call: TRBV27; cdr3_aa: CASSSAGTAGNTIYF; cdr3_nt: TGTGCCAGCAGTTCTGCCGGGACAGCGGGAAACACCATATATTTT
clone_size: NA; d_call: NA; j_call: TRBJ1-2; v_call: TRBV6-1; cdr3_aa: CASSDRPGWLYGSPF; cdr3_nt: TGTGCCAGCAGTGATCGCCCTGGGTGGCTTTATGGCTCTCCCTTC
clone_size: NA; d_call: NA; j_call: TRBJ2-5; v_call: TRBV29-1; cdr3_aa: CSVAPRSQETQYF; cdr3_nt: TGCAGCGTGGCCCCAAGGAGCCAAGAGACCCAGTACTTC
clone_size: NA; d_call: NA; j_call: TRBJ2-5; v_call: TRBV20-1; cdr3_aa: CSARKDETQYF; cdr3_nt: TGCAGTGCCCGCAAGGACGAGACCCAGTACTTC
clone_size: NA; d_call: TRBD1; j_call: TRBJ1-4; v_call: TRBV29-1; cdr3_aa: CSVAGQGQTNEKLFF; cdr3_nt: TGCAGCGTTGCCGGACAGGGGCAAACTAATGAAAAACTGTTTTTT
clone_size: once; d_call: NA; j_call: TRBJ2-1; v_call: TRBV6-4; cdr3_aa: CASSPTENNEQFF; cdr3_nt: TGTGCCAGCAGTCCCACAGAAAACAATGAGCAGTTCTTC
clone_size: NA; d_call: NA; j_call: TRBJ1-6; v_call: TRBV7-2; cdr3_aa: CASSLEQGGNNSPLHF; cdr3_nt: TGTGCCAGCAGCTTAGAGCAGGGTGGGAATAATTCACCCCTCCACTTT
clone_size: few; d_call: TRBD1; j_call: TRBJ2-2; v_call: TRBV18; cdr3_aa: CASSTPGQGVTGELFF; cdr3_nt: TGTGCCAGCTCAACCCCGGGACAGGGGGTTACCGGGGAGCTGTTTTTT
clone_size: NA; d_call: TRBD2; j_call: TRBJ2-7; v_call: TRBV5-1; cdr3_aa: CASSFSTSAKYEQYF; cdr3_nt: TGCGCCAGCAGCTTCTCGACTAGCGCGAAATACGAGCAGTACTTC
clone_size: NA; d_call: NA; j_call: TRBJ2-3; v_call: TRBV7-9; cdr3_aa: CASSPPGAQYF; cdr3_nt: TGTGCCAGCAGCCCACCTGGGGCGCAGTATTTT
clone_size: NA; d_call: TRBD1; j_call: TRBJ2-5; v_call: TRBV5-1; cdr3_aa: CASSVGQGQETQYF; cdr3_nt: TGCGCCAGCAGCGTAGGACAGGGCCAAGAGACCCAGTACTTC
clone_size: NA; d_call: TRBD1; j_call: TRBJ2-7; v_call: TRBV5-5; cdr3_aa: CASSLDRSSYEQYF; cdr3_nt: TGTGCCAGCAGCCTGGACAGGAGCTCCTACGAGCAGTACTTC
clone_size: NA; d_call: NA; j_call: TRBJ2-7; v_call: TRBV29-1; cdr3_aa: CSVTHTGTYEQYF; cdr3_nt: TGCAGCGTGACCCACACAGGGACCTACGAGCAGTACTTC
clone_size: NA; d_call: NA; j_call: TRBJ2-7; v_call: TRBV7-2; cdr3_aa: CASRPGTLAYEQYF; cdr3_nt: TGTGCCAGCAGACCCGGGACTCTTGCCTACGAGCAGTACTTC
clone_size: NA; d_call: NA; j_call: TRBJ1-4; v_call: TRBV28; cdr3_aa: CASSGAPTNEKLFF; cdr3_nt: TGTGCCAGCAGTGGGGCCCCAACTAATGAAAAACTGTTTTTT
clone_size: NA; d_call: NA; j_call: TRBJ1-2; v_call: TRBV7-9; cdr3_aa: CASSRTAGSYGYTF; cdr3_nt: TGTGCCAGCAGTCGAACGGCGGGGTCCTATGGCTACACCTTC
clone_size: few; d_call: NA; j_call: TRBJ1-2; v_call: TRBV5-1; cdr3_aa: CASSLAPLTGAQVYGYTF; cdr3_nt: TGCGCCAGCAGCTTGGCCCCCCTAACAGGCGCCCAGGTCTATGGCTACACCTTC